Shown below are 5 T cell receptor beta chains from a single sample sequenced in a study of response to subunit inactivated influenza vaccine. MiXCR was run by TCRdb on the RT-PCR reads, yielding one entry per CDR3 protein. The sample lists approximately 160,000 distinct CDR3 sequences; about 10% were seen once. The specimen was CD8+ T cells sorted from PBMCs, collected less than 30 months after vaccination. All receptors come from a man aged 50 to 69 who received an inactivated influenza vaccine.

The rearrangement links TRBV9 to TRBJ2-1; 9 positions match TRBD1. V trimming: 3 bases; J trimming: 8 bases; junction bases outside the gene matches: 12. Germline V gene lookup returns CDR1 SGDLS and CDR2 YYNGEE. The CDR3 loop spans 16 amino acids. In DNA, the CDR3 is TGTGCCAGCAGCGCATACGATCGGACAGGGGTCGATGAGCAGTTCTTC. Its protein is CASSAYDRTGVDEQFF.

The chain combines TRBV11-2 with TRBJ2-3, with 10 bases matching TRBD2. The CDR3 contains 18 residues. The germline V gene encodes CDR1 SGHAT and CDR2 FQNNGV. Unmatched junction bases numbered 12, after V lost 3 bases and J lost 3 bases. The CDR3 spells CASSFLSSGGHMTDTQYF. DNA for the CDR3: TGTGCCAGCAGCTTTTTGTCTAGCGGGGGCCATATGACAGATACGCAGTATTTT.

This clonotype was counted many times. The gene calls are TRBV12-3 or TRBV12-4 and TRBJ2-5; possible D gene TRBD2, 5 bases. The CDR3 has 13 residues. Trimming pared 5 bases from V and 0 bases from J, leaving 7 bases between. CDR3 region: CASSPGNQETQYF. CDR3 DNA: TGTGCCAGCAGTCCCGGGAACCAAGAGACCCAGTACTTC.

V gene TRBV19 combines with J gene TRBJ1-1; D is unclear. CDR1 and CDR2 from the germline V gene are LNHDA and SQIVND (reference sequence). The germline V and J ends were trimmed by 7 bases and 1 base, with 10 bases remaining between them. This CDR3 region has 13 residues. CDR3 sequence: CASKLGRNTEAFF. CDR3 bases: TGTGCCAGTAAGCTAGGGAGGAACACTGAAGCTTTCTTT.

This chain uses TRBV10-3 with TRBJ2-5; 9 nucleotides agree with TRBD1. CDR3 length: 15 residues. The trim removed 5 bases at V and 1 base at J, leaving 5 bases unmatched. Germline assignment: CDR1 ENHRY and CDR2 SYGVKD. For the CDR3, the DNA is TGTGCCATCAGTCCCCGGGACAGGGTCCAAGAGACCCAGTACTTC. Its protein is CAISPRDRVQETQYF.